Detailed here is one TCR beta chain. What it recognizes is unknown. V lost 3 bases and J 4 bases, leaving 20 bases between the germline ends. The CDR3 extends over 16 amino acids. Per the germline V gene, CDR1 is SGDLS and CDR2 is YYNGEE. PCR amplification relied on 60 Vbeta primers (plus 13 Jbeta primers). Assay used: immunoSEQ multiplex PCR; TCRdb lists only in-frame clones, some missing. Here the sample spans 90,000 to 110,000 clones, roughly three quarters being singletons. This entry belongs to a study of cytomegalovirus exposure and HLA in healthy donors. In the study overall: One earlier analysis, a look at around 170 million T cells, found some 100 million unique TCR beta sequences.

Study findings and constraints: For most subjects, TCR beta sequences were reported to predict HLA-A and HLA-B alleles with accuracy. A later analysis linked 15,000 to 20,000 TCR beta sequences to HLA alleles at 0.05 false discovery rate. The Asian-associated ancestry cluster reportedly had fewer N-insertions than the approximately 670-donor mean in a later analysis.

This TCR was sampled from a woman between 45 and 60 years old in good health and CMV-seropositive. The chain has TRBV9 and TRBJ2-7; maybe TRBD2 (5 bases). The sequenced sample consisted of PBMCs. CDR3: CASSGPTGNVEYEQYF. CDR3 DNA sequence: TGTGCCAGCAGCGGACCTACCGGGAATGTCGAATACGAGCAGTACTTC.